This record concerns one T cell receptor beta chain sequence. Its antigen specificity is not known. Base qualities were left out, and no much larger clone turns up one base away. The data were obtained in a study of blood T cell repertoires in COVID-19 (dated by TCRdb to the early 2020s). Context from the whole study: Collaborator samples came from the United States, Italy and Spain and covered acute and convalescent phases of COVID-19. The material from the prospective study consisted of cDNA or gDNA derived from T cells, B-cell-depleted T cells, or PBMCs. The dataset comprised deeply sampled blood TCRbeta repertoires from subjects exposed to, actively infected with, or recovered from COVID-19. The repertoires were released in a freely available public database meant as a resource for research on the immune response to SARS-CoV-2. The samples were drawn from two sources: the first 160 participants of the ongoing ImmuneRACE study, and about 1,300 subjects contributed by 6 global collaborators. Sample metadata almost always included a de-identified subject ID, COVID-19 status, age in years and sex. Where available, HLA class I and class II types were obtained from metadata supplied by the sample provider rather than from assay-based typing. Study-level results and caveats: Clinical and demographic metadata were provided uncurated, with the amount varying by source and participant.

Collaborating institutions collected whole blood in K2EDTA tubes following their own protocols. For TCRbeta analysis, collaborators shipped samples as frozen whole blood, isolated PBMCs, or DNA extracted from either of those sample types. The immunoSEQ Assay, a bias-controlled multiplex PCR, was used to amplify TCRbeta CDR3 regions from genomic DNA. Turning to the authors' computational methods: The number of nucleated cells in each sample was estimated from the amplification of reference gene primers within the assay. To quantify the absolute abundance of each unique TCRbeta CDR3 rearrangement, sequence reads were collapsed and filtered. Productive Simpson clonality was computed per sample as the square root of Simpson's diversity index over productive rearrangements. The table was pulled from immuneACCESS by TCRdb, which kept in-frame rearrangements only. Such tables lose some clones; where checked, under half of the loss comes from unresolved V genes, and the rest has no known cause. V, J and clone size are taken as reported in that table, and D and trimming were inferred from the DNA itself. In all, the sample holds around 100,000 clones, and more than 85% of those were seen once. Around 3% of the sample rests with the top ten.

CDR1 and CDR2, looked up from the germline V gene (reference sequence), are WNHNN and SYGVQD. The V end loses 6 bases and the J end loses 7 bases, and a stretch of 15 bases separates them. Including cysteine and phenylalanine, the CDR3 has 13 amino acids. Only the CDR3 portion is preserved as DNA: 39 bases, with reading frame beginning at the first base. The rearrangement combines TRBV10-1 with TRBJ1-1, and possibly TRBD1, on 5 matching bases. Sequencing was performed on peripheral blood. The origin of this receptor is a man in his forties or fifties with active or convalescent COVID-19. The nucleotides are TGCGCCAGCAGGGCCTCCGGGGGGGATGAAGCTTTCTTT. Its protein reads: CASRASGGDEAFF.